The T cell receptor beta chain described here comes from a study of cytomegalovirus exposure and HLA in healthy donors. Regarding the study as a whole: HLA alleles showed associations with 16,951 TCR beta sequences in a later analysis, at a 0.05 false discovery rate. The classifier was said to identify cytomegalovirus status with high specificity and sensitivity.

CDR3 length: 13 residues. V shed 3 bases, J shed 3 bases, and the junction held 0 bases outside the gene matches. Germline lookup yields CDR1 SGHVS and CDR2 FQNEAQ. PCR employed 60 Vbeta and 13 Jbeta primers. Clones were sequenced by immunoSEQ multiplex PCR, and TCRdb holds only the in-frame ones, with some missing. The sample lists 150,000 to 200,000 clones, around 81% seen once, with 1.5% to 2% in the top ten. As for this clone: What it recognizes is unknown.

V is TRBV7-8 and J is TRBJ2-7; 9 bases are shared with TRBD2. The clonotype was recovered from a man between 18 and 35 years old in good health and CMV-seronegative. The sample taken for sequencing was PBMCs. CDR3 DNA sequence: TGTGCCAGCAGCTTTAGCGGGAGCTACGAGCAGTACTTC. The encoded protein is CASSFSGSYEQYF.